One T cell receptor beta chain is described in this entry. The data stem from a study of blood T cell repertoires in COVID-19. Study at large: T cells, B-cell-depleted T cells, or PBMCs provided the cDNA or gDNA that served as material.

With 4 bases removed from V and 6 bases from J, the gap between germline ends came to 21 bases. Germline loops: CDR1 SGHVS, CDR2 FNYEAQ. The CDR3 sequence is 16 residues long. As originally analysed: Reference gene primer amplification yielded estimated nucleated cell counts. This table comes from immunoSEQ multiplex PCR, and its TCRdb copy is limited to in-frame clones, with some not included. Clonal size and the V and J genes are those of that table, whereas D and trimming came from the DNA. Of nearly 350,000 clones listed, about 90% were seen once; the top ten hold around 3.5%. The chain recombines TRBV7-6 with TRBJ1-1; maybe TRBD1 (6 bases). This TCR derives from a woman aged 18 to 35 who had recovered from COVID-19. The sample was peripheral blood. In DNA, the CDR3 is TGTGCCAGCAGCTCTCGAACAGAAGGGCAGGGGCCTGAAGCTTTCTTT. Protein product: CASSSRTEGQGPEAFF.